The clone carrying this T cell receptor (beta chain) was detected ten times or more. CDR1 is DFQATT and CDR2 is SNEGSKA in the germline V gene (reference sequence). The V and J ends lost 3 bases and 9 bases, in that order; junction bases with no gene match: 14. CDR3 length: 16 amino acids. The data were taken from a study of T cells in Graves' hyperthyroidism and ophthalmopathy. Amplification of TCR beta CDR3 regions used RNA as the template. In the first-round RT-PCR of the TCR CDR3, the HTBI primer set was used. TCRdb re-derived calls from the multiplex PCR reads in MiXCR, one entry per CDR3 protein. The sample lists around 370,000 distinct CDR3 sequences; roughly 20% were seen once. Each ophthalmopathy patient scored at least 3 on the Clinical Activity Score and at least 4 on NOSPECS grade, with duration under 3 months.

This chain joins TRBV20-1 and TRBJ1-6; the match to TRBD1 covers 7 bases. The clonotype was recovered from a man aged 18 to 29 with Graves' ophthalmopathy. The sequenced sample consisted of blood. The CDR3 reads CSASESRTGERSPLHF. For the CDR3, the DNA is TGCAGTGCTAGTGAATCTAGGACAGGAGAGCGTTCACCCCTCCACTTT.